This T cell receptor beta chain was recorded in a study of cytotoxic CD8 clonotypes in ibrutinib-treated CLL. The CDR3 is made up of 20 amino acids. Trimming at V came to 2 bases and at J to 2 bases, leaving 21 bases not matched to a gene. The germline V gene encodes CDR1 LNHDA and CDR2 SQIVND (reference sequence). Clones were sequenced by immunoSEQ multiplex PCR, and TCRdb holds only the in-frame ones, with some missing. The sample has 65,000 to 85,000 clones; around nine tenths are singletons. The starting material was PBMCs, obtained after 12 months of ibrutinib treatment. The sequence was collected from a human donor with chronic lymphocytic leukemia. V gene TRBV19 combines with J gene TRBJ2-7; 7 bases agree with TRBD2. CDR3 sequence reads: CASSIRSPGGLEGAAYEQYF. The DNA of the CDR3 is TGTGCCAGTAGTATAAGGTCTCCGGGGGGTTTGGAGGGTGCTGCCTACGAGCAGTACTTC.